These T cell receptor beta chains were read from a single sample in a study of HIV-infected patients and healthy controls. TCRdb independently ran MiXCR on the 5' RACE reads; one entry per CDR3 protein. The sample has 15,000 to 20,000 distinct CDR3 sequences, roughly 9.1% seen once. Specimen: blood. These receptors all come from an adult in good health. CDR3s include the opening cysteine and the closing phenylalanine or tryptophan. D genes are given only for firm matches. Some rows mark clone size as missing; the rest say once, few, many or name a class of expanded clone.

CASSRDSFTYGYTF,TGTGCCAGCAGTCGGGACAGCTTTACCTATGGCTACACCTTC,TRBV12-3/TRBV12-4,TRBD1,TRBJ1-2,medium-sized
CASSKTSGTHNEQFF,TGCGCCAGCTCCAAGACTAGCGGGACGCACAATGAGCAGTTCTTC,TRBV10-2,TRBD2,TRBJ2-1,medium-sized
CASSYGMNTEAFF,TGTGCCAGCAGCTACGGGATGAACACTGAAGCTTTCTTT,TRBV11-2,-,TRBJ1-1,-
CASSLAREGNEQFF,TGCGCCAGCAGCTTGGCGCGGGAGGGCAATGAGCAGTTCTTC,TRBV5-1,TRBD2,TRBJ2-1,many
CASSEPSSGREYEQYF,TGTGCCAGCAGTGAACCTTCTAGCGGGAGGGAATACGAGCAGTACTTC,TRBV6-1,TRBD2,TRBJ2-7,many
CSVEDQGTVTQETQYF,TGCAGCGTTGAAGACCAAGGGACGGTAACTCAAGAGACCCAGTACTTC,TRBV29-1,-,TRBJ2-5,medium-sized
CASLRTGQGAGYTF,TGTGCCAGCCTACGAACAGGACAGGGGGCTGGCTACACCTTC,TRBV6-1,TRBD1,TRBJ1-2,many
CASSLTGQGDTEAFF,TGTGCCAGCAGCTTAACTGGACAGGGAGACACTGAAGCTTTCTTT,TRBV11-2,TRBD1,TRBJ1-1,-
CATGGEKLFF,TGTGCCACAGGGGGGGAAAAACTGTTTTTT,TRBV10-3,TRBD1,TRBJ1-4,many
CASSQSALGRRYEQYF,TGTGCCAGCAGCCAATCGGCCCTCGGTCGTCGGTACGAGCAGTACTTC,TRBV3-1,-,TRBJ2-7,many
CATSDPDRGLTDTQYF,TGTGCCACCAGTGACCCGGACAGGGGGCTTACAGATACGCAGTATTTT,TRBV24-1,TRBD1,TRBJ2-3,many
CASSLVVGSSYEQYF,TGTGCCAGCAGCTTAGTCGTCGGTTCCTCCTACGAGCAGTACTTC,TRBV11-2,-,TRBJ2-7,many
CASSLGGPDQPQHF,TGTGCCAGCAGCTTGGGGGGGCCAGATCAGCCCCAGCATTTT,TRBV5-6,-,TRBJ1-5,-
CASSSGRASSGAEQYF,TGTGCCAGTAGCAGCGGGAGGGCTTCCTCCGGGGCCGAGCAGTACTTC,TRBV19,TRBD2,TRBJ2-7,many
CASSISGPYEKLFF,TGTGCCAGCAGTATTTCCGGGCCCTATGAAAAACTGTTTTTT,TRBV6-5,-,TRBJ1-4,medium-sized
CASSLGAPPLDTQYF,TGTGCCAGCAGCTTAGGGGCCCCCCCCCTGGATACGCAGTATTTT,TRBV7-2,-,TRBJ2-3,few
CSATTGVNTGELFF,TGCAGCGCGACGACCGGGGTGAACACCGGGGAGCTGTTTTTT,TRBV29-1,-,TRBJ2-2,many
CANIRTSGSPPEEQYF,TGTGCCAATATCCGGACTAGCGGGAGCCCTCCGGAAGAGCAGTACTTC,TRBV6-5,TRBD2,TRBJ2-7,medium-sized
CASSLAQAGYEQYF,TGTGCCAGCAGCCTGGCGCAAGCGGGCTACGAGCAGTACTTC,TRBV5-5,-,TRBJ2-7,many
CASRTGGALKNGELFF,TGTGCCAGCCGGACAGGGGGCGCCTTAAAGAACGGGGAGCTGTTTTTT,TRBV7-2,TRBD1,TRBJ2-2,many
CSASAWREGYEQFF,TGCAGTGCTAGCGCGTGGCGGGAGGGATATGAGCAGTTCTTC,TRBV20-1,TRBD2,TRBJ2-1,medium-sized
CASSLEGTAYEQYF,TGTGCCAGCAGCTTGGAAGGGACAGCCTACGAGCAGTACTTC,TRBV5-5,TRBD1,TRBJ2-7,many
CASRTGGQETQYF,TGTGCCAGCAGGACAGGGGGTCAAGAGACCCAGTACTTC,TRBV28,TRBD1,TRBJ2-5,medium-sized
CASSVEGGPTDTQYF,TGTGCCAGCAGCGTAGAAGGAGGGCCCACAGATACGCAGTATTTT,TRBV9,-,TRBJ2-3,-
CASSPEVQETQYF,TGTGCCAGCTCACCAGAGGTTCAAGAGACCCAGTACTTC,TRBV18,-,TRBJ2-5,medium-sized
CASSLAGVSYNEQFF,TGTGCCAGCAGTTTAGCGGGAGTGTCCTACAATGAGCAGTTCTTC,TRBV6-5,TRBD2,TRBJ2-1,many
CAISEGQGAGTDTQYF,TGTGCCATCAGTGAGGGACAGGGAGCTGGCACAGATACGCAGTATTTT,TRBV10-3,TRBD1,TRBJ2-3,many
CASSPLSSGGDTQYF,TGTGCCAGCTCACCACTGTCTAGCGGAGGGGATACGCAGTATTTT,TRBV18,TRBD2,TRBJ2-3,many
CASSIRQGWANEQFF,TGTGCCAGTAGTATACGGCAGGGCTGGGCGAATGAGCAGTTCTTC,TRBV19,-,TRBJ2-1,many
CASSQDRAAQSGTQYF,TGCGCCAGCAGCCAAGATAGGGCAGCGCAATCGGGGACCCAGTACTTC,TRBV4-1,-,TRBJ2-5,few
CASSTPARAINEQFF,TGTGCCAGTAGTACCCCCGCCAGGGCAATCAATGAGCAGTTCTTC,TRBV19,-,TRBJ2-1,few
CASSQLQGPRYF,TGTGCCAGCAGCCAATTACAGGGTCCCCGGTACTTC,TRBV14,-,TRBJ2-4,-
CASIQGWGQPQHF,TGTGCCAGTATCCAGGGCTGGGGTCAGCCCCAGCATTTT,TRBV19,-,TRBJ1-5,many
CASSPLPGQLTGELFF,TGTGCCAGCAGCCCGCTGCCGGGACAGTTAACCGGGGAGCTGTTTTTT,TRBV7-8,TRBD1,TRBJ2-2,-